This TCR beta chain was obtained from a study of T cell responses to AZD1222 COVID-19 vaccine. General study findings and limits: Spike-specific TCR depth and breadth grew after two AZD1222 doses. Dominant CD4 TCR responses targeted spike regions 160-218 and 743-854.

To note about this clone: The target antigen is unknown.

Sequenced by immunoSEQ multiplex PCR; TCRdb stores in-frame clones only, minus some. Here the sample spans 130,000 to 150,000 clones, roughly 88% being singletons. The sample was peripheral blood, taken on day 0 of AZD1222 vaccination. The origin of this receptor is an adult in good health.

Here the CDR3 DNA reads TGTGCCTGGAGTGGTGGGAATGAAAAACTGTTTTTT. As protein: CAWSGGNEKLFF. The chain has TRBV30 and TRBJ1-4; D is undetermined. The CDR3 totals 12 residues. Trimming cost V 1 base and J 5 bases, with 5 bases left between them. Germline assignment: CDR1 GTSNPN and CDR2 SVGIG (reference sequence).